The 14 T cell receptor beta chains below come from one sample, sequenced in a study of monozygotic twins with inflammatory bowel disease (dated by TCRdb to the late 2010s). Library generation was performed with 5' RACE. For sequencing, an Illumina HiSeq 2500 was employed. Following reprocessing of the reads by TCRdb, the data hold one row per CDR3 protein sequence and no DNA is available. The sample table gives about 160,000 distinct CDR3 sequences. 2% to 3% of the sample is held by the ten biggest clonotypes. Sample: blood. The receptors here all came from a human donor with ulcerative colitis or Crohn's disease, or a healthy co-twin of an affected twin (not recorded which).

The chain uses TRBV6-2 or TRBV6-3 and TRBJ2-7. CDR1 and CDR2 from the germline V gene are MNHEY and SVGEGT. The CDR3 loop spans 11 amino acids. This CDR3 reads CASGYGYEQYF.

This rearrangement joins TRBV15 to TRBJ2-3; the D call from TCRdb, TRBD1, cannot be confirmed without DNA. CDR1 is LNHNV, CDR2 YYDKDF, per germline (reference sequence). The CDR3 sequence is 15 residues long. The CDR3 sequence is CATSRGTPLTDTQYF.

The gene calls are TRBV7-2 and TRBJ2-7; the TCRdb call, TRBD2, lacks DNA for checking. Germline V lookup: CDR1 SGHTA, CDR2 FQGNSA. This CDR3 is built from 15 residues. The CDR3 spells CASSLGTSRSYEQYF.

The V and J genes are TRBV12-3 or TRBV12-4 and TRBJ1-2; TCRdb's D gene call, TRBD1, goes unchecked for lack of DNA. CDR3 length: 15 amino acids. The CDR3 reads CASSRHRDSSYGYTF.

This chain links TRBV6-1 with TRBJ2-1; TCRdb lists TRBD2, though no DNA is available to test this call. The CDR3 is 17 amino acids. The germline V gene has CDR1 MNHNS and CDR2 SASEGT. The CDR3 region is CASSPPLTQSSYNEQFF.

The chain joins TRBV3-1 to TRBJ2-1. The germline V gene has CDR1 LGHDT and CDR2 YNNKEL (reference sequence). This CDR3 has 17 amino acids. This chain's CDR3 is CASKWNVIRLSYNEQFF.

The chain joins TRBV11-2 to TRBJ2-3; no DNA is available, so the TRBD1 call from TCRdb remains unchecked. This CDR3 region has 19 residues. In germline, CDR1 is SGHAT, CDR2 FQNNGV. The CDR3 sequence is CASTPSGAAFGAGTDTQYF. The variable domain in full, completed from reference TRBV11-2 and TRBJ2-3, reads EAGVAQSPRYKIIEKRQSVAFWCNPISGHATLYWYQQILGQGPKLLIQFQNNGVVDDSQLPKDRFSAERLKGVDSTLKIQPAKLEDSAVYLCASTPSGAAFGAGTDTQYFGPGTRLTVL.

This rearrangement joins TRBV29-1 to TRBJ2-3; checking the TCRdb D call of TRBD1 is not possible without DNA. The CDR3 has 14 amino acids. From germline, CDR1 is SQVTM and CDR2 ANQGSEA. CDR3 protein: CAAQGQRGSDTQYF.

The CDR3: CASSLDRGVPGELFF. The chain couples TRBV2 to TRBJ2-2; no DNA is available, so the TRBD1 call from TCRdb remains unchecked. The CDR3 loop spans 15 amino acids. From germline, CDR1 is SNHLY and CDR2 FYNNEI.

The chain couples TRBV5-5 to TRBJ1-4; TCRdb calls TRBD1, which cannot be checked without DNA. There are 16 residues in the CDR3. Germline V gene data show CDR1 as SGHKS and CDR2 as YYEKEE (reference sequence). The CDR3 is CASSFRGQGKWEKLFF.

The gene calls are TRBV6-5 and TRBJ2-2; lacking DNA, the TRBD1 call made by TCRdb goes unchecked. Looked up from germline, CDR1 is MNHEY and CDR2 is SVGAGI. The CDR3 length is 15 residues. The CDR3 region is CASSYARPRTGELFF.

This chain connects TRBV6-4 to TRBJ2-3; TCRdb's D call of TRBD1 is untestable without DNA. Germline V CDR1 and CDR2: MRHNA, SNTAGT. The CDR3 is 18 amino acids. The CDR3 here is CASSDSTLGQGGADTQYF.

This chain's CDR3 is CASSRDRESDTQYF. The V call is TRBV12-3 or TRBV12-4, the J call TRBJ2-3; TCRdb's D gene call, TRBD1, goes unchecked for lack of DNA. CDR3 length: 14 amino acids.

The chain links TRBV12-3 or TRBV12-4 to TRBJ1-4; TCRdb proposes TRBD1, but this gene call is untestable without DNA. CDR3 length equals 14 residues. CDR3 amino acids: CASSLRQLNEKLFF.